This T cell receptor beta chain was obtained from a study of response to subunit inactivated influenza vaccine. Study observations and caveats: Each seasonal flu vaccination may recruit only limited new T cells, authors suggested.

The table lists this clonotype with a few counts. What it binds is unknown. This CDR3 comprises 17 residues. CDR1 is MNHEY, CDR2 SVGEGT, per germline. Trimming stripped 2 bases from V and 0 bases from J, with 13 bases between. TCRdb processed the RT-PCR reads anew with MiXCR; each CDR3 protein has one entry. The sample comprises around 530,000 distinct CDR3 sequences, 12% of which are singletons, and approximately 10% rests with the top ten. The chain couples TRBV6-2 or TRBV6-3 to TRBJ1-4; D is unresolved. Sample: PBMCs from blood, taken on the day of vaccination. The TCR sequence derives from a man aged 45-60 years who received an inactivated influenza vaccine. CDR3 in DNA: TGTGCCAGCAGTTACGGCGGGTATCGGTCAACTAATGAAAAACTGTTTTTT. Translation: CASSYGGYRSTNEKLFF.